This T cell receptor beta chain comes out of a study of blood T cells in healthy people across ages (dated by TCRdb to the mid-2010s). Regarding the research as a whole: In model experiments, template switching captured roughly one uniquely barcoded TCR beta cDNA molecule for every two T cells. The study measured age-related changes in TCR beta repertoire diversity using deep sequencing normalized with unique cDNA molecular identifiers. Four age groups were formed from the donors: young (average around 15 years), middle-aged (roughly 38), aged (about 62) and long-lived (about 80). To avoid experimental bias, donors of different ages were distributed randomly across sequencing lanes. Two additional independent replicas of 1 million unique cDNA reads from the same blood draw were analyzed for two donors (one aged 18 to 30 and one aged 80 or older). The paper's findings and limits, for the study overall: A strong correlation was found between observed TCR beta diversity and the percentage of naive T cells measured by flow cytometry. The CMV infection status of donors was not known, potentially confounding age-related changes in expanded clonotypes. As age increased, observed TCR beta diversity per million T cells dropped in a roughly linear way, and a significant reduction was already evident by age 40. Compared with the aged group, more naive CD4+ T cells, fewer expanded clones and increased TCR diversity were shown by the long-lived group, suggesting age selection. Total diversity estimates from one million sequenced T cells were considered lower bounds and underestimates. Bulk unsorted PBMC profiling prevented conclusive comparison of naive and antigen-experienced compartments.

The table lists this clonotype with a few counts. There is no known antigen for this receptor. No much larger clonotype is one base removed from it; base qualities were not supplied. The library relied on 5' RACE. TCRdb names Illumina HiSeq 2500 as the instrument used. The second PCR ran for about 6 to 11 cycles and used a J-beta primer mix along with a sample-barcoded 5' primer. Each TCR beta cDNA molecule received a unique molecular identifier from a template-switch 5' adaptor carrying 12 random nucleotides. At least 3 million CDR3-containing paired-end reads were obtained from each sample. First-strand cDNA synthesis was performed from all RNA using the Mint cDNA synthesis kit, with priming by a TRBC-specific oligonucleotide. All cDNA was treated with uracil-DNA glycosylase and then went through a first 18-cycle PCR with the universal primers M1SS and BC2_uni_R. Per the source publication's procedure: For normalization, 1 million high-quality reads, each with a distinct molecular identifier, were randomly selected from each sample. Instead of being binned into consensus sequences, reads that shared molecular identifiers were thrown out. MiTCR, run with a Q25 quality threshold and the strictest error-elimination algorithm, handled CDR3 identification, clonotype clustering and error correction. A nonparametric unseen species model with Euler transformation was used to estimate a lower bound on total TCR beta diversity. TCRdb reworked the public reads: Q25 trimming with fastp, MiXCR clone assembly, productive beta chains retained. For every CDR3 protein sequence, its rows merge into one entry that carries the most common genes and DNA. In this record, the V and J calls reflect TCRdb's handling and not the investigators' own analysis. The table for this sample lists around 990,000 distinct CDR3 sequences; 35% to 40% of them were counted only once. The ten biggest clones cover about an eighth of the sample.

The CDR3 covers 13 residues, taking in both the cysteine and the phenylalanine. Kept here is only the CDR3 DNA, which spans 39 bases and is read in frame from base 1. Trimming at the junction amounts to 11 bases on V and 2 bases on J, and the germline ends lie 14 bases apart. Donors were a few dozen systemically healthy Caucasian individuals from Russia aged roughly 6 to 100 years. Each donor gave 9 to 10 milliliters of peripheral blood, collected into EDTA-treated Vacutainer tubes. Ficoll-Paque density-gradient centrifugation was used to isolate PBMCs, with at least 6.5 million per sample. Total RNA, at least 6 micrograms per sample, was extracted from PBMCs with Trizol reagent. The percentages of naive CD45RAhigh/CD27high T cells were determined by flow cytometry on a PBMC aliquot from every donor.

This sequence was found in a man between 18 and 29 years old in good health. Material: blood. Recombination connected TRBV12-3 or TRBV12-4 to TRBJ2-3; TRBD2 might be the D gene, on 5 matching bases. The base sequence is TGTGCCTGCTGCAAGGGAGCCACAGATACGCAGTATTTT. Translated, it gives CACCKGATDTQYF.